This is a list of T cell receptor beta chains from one sample in a study of shared clonotypes between healthy human individuals. Clones were read by immunoSEQ multiplex PCR, and TCRdb kept only the in-frame ones, dropping some. This table holds around 1 million clones, about 80% found once. Sequenced sample: memory CD4+ T cells sorted from blood. Source of these receptors: a man younger than 35 in good health. Both conserved end residues are part of each CDR3. Fields, in order: clone size, J gene, D gene, V gene, CDR3 protein, CDR3 DNA. A D gene is named only where the DNA matches it firmly. Expanded clones get a size class; other rows say once, few or many, or leave the size out.

abundance: few; j_gene: TRBJ1-5; d_gene: NA; v_gene: TRBV29-1; CDR3aa: CSVESVGGRHF; CDR3nt: TGCAGCGTTGAGAGCGTGGGGGGGCGACATTTT
abundance: NA; j_gene: TRBJ2-3; d_gene: NA; v_gene: TRBV19; CDR3aa: CASSISGSSDTQYF; CDR3nt: TGTGCCAGTAGTATTTCCGGGAGTTCAGATACGCAGTATTTT
abundance: NA; j_gene: TRBJ2-2; d_gene: NA; v_gene: TRBV5-6; CDR3aa: CASSRGANTGELFF; CDR3nt: TGTGCCAGCAGCCGGGGAGCGAACACCGGGGAGCTGTTTTTT
abundance: NA; j_gene: TRBJ2-1; d_gene: NA; v_gene: TRBV10-3; CDR3aa: CAISGRGGDEQFF; CDR3nt: TGTGCCATCAGTGGGCGAGGGGGGGATGAGCAGTTCTTC
abundance: many; j_gene: TRBJ2-1; d_gene: TRBD1; v_gene: TRBV30; CDR3aa: CAWSGGQGAYNEQFF; CDR3nt: TGTGCCTGGAGTGGGGGGCAGGGGGCTTACAATGAGCAGTTCTTC
abundance: NA; j_gene: TRBJ2-1; d_gene: TRBD2; v_gene: TRBV28; CDR3aa: CASSPGLAGGHYNEQFF; CDR3nt: TGTGCCAGCAGTCCTGGACTAGCGGGGGGCCACTACAATGAGCAGTTCTTC
abundance: once; j_gene: TRBJ2-3; d_gene: NA; v_gene: TRBV5-1; CDR3aa: CASSFGGTTDTQYF; CDR3nt: TGCGCCAGCAGCTTTGGGGGTACCACAGATACGCAGTATTTT
abundance: NA; j_gene: TRBJ2-7; d_gene: TRBD1; v_gene: TRBV7-2; CDR3aa: CASSSPGQGQGEQYF; CDR3nt: TGTGCCAGCAGCTCGCCGGGACAGGGGCAAGGGGAGCAGTACTTC
abundance: NA; j_gene: TRBJ1-1; d_gene: TRBD1; v_gene: TRBV10-2; CDR3aa: CASSENAGGSTEAFF; CDR3nt: TGCGCCAGCAGTGAAAATGCAGGGGGCAGCACTGAAGCTTTCTTT
abundance: NA; j_gene: TRBJ2-5; d_gene: NA; v_gene: TRBV29-1; CDR3aa: CSVEVSGAGETQYF; CDR3nt: TGCAGCGTTGAAGTATCTGGGGCGGGGGAGACCCAGTACTTC
abundance: NA; j_gene: TRBJ1-2; d_gene: TRBD1; v_gene: TRBV30; CDR3aa: CAFETGTNYGYTF; CDR3nt: TGTGCCTTCGAGACAGGGACCAACTATGGCTACACCTTC
abundance: NA; j_gene: TRBJ2-1; d_gene: TRBD1; v_gene: TRBV18; CDR3aa: CASSPLLTGGAYNEQFF; CDR3nt: TGTGCCAGCTCACCGCTCTTGACAGGGGGCGCATACAATGAGCAGTTCTTC
abundance: NA; j_gene: TRBJ1-6; d_gene: TRBD1; v_gene: TRBV2; CDR3aa: CASTTAGTGKNSPLHF; CDR3nt: TGTGCCAGCACCACCGCCGGGACAGGAAAAAATTCACCCCTCCACTTT
abundance: once; j_gene: TRBJ1-1; d_gene: TRBD1; v_gene: TRBV11-2; CDR3aa: CASSLKTGGYYTEAFF; CDR3nt: TGTGCCAGCAGCTTAAAAACAGGGGGCTACTACACTGAAGCTTTCTTT
abundance: many; j_gene: TRBJ2-1; d_gene: TRBD2; v_gene: TRBV11-3; CDR3aa: CASSLAGGSYNEQFF; CDR3nt: TGTGCCAGCAGCTTAGCAGGCGGGAGCTACAATGAGCAGTTCTTC
abundance: NA; j_gene: TRBJ2-2; d_gene: TRBD1; v_gene: TRBV5-1; CDR3aa: CASSTGQGVSGELFF; CDR3nt: TGCGCCAGCAGTACCGGACAGGGTGTCTCCGGGGAGCTGTTTTTT
abundance: NA; j_gene: TRBJ2-7; d_gene: TRBD1; v_gene: TRBV6-5; CDR3aa: CASSDRDRGEQYF; CDR3nt: TGTGCCAGCAGCGACCGCGACAGGGGCGAGCAGTACTTC
abundance: NA; j_gene: TRBJ2-2; d_gene: NA; v_gene: TRBV29-1; CDR3aa: CSVDRGGNTGELFF; CDR3nt: TGCAGCGTTGATCGAGGGGGTAACACCGGGGAGCTGTTTTTT
abundance: NA; j_gene: TRBJ1-4; d_gene: NA; v_gene: TRBV5-1; CDR3aa: CASTEVPNEKLFF; CDR3nt: TGCGCCAGCACGGAGGTCCCTAATGAAAAACTGTTTTTT
abundance: NA; j_gene: TRBJ1-1; d_gene: NA; v_gene: TRBV5-1; CDR3aa: CASSLGTEAFF; CDR3nt: TGCGCCAGCAGCTTGGGAACTGAAGCTTTCTTT
abundance: NA; j_gene: TRBJ1-2; d_gene: TRBD1; v_gene: TRBV5-5; CDR3aa: CASSNAQGANYGYTF; CDR3nt: TGTGCCAGCAGCAACGCACAGGGGGCCAACTATGGCTACACCTTC
abundance: NA; j_gene: TRBJ1-2; d_gene: NA; v_gene: TRBV28; CDR3aa: CASSLWGPNYGYTF; CDR3nt: TGTGCCAGCAGTTTGTGGGGGCCTAACTATGGCTACACCTTC
abundance: NA; j_gene: TRBJ2-3; d_gene: NA; v_gene: TRBV15; CDR3aa: CATSRDRVGGTDTQYF; CDR3nt: TGTGCCACCAGCAGAGATCGGGTCGGGGGCACAGATACGCAGTATTTT
abundance: NA; j_gene: TRBJ2-7; d_gene: NA; v_gene: TRBV7-9; CDR3aa: CASSLGNGPGYEQYF; CDR3nt: TGTGCCAGCAGCTTAGGGAACGGTCCAGGCTACGAGCAGTACTTC
abundance: NA; j_gene: TRBJ1-1; d_gene: NA; v_gene: TRBV5-4; CDR3aa: CASSLPQGTEAFF; CDR3nt: TGTGCCAGCAGCTTACCACAGGGCACTGAAGCTTTCTTT
abundance: NA; j_gene: TRBJ1-1; d_gene: NA; v_gene: TRBV19; CDR3aa: CASSAALMNTEAFF; CDR3nt: TGTGCCAGTAGCGCAGCCCTTATGAACACTGAAGCTTTCTTT
abundance: NA; j_gene: TRBJ1-1; d_gene: NA; v_gene: TRBV2; CDR3aa: CASSVREWNTEAFF; CDR3nt: TGTGCCAGCAGTGTTAGGGAGTGGAACACTGAAGCTTTCTTT
abundance: NA; j_gene: TRBJ1-2; d_gene: TRBD1; v_gene: TRBV9; CDR3aa: CASSSGQGAWYGYTF; CDR3nt: TGTGCCAGCAGCTCCGGACAGGGGGCTTGGTATGGCTACACCTTC
abundance: NA; j_gene: TRBJ2-2; d_gene: TRBD1; v_gene: TRBV14; CDR3aa: CASSPRPGTGRTGELFF; CDR3nt: TGTGCCAGCAGCCCTCGTCCCGGGACAGGGAGGACCGGGGAGCTGTTTTTT
abundance: once; j_gene: TRBJ2-5; d_gene: NA; v_gene: TRBV18; CDR3aa: CASSPGDGETQYF; CDR3nt: TGTGCCAGCTCACCCGGGGATGGGGAGACCCAGTACTTC
abundance: NA; j_gene: TRBJ2-3; d_gene: TRBD2; v_gene: TRBV2; CDR3aa: CASLAGVNTDTQYF; CDR3nt: TGTGCCAGCCTAGCGGGAGTAAACACAGATACGCAGTATTTT
abundance: NA; j_gene: TRBJ2-6; d_gene: TRBD1; v_gene: TRBV28; CDR3aa: CASSDNDLTGVYSGANVLTF; CDR3nt: TGTGCCAGCAGTGATAACGACCTGACAGGGGTCTACTCTGGGGCCAACGTCCTGACTTTC
abundance: few; j_gene: TRBJ1-2; d_gene: TRBD1; v_gene: TRBV2; CDR3aa: CASSLGQGAGYGYTF; CDR3nt: TGTGCCAGCAGCCTAGGACAGGGGGCAGGGTATGGCTACACCTTC
abundance: NA; j_gene: TRBJ2-7; d_gene: NA; v_gene: TRBV4-3; CDR3aa: CASSQETGPSYEQYF; CDR3nt: TGCGCCAGCAGCCAAGAAACTGGGCCGTCCTACGAGCAGTACTTC
abundance: NA; j_gene: TRBJ1-1; d_gene: TRBD1; v_gene: TRBV5-1; CDR3aa: CASSLNPGQGTTEAFF; CDR3nt: TGCGCCAGCAGCCTGAACCCGGGACAGGGCACCACTGAAGCTTTCTTT
abundance: NA; j_gene: TRBJ2-2; d_gene: TRBD2; v_gene: TRBV5-1; CDR3aa: CASAGLAGPGTGELFF; CDR3nt: TGCGCCAGCGCCGGACTAGCGGGACCGGGGACCGGGGAGCTGTTTTTT
abundance: many; j_gene: TRBJ2-5; d_gene: NA; v_gene: TRBV2; CDR3aa: CASKFTREGTQYF; CDR3nt: TGTGCCAGCAAATTTACCAGAGAGGGGACCCAGTACTTC
abundance: NA; j_gene: TRBJ1-1; d_gene: NA; v_gene: TRBV5-1; CDR3aa: CASSFDLRTEAFF; CDR3nt: TGCGCCAGCAGCTTCGACCTCCGCACTGAAGCTTTCTTT
abundance: NA; j_gene: TRBJ1-2; d_gene: NA; v_gene: TRBV5-8; CDR3aa: CASSFSHLLYGYTF; CDR3nt: TGTGCCAGCAGCTTTTCGCACCTTCTCTATGGCTACACCTTC
abundance: once; j_gene: TRBJ2-1; d_gene: NA; v_gene: TRBV4-1; CDR3aa: CASSQGEVSSYNEQFF; CDR3nt: TGCGCCAGCAGCCAAGGGGAGGTGAGCTCCTACAATGAGCAGTTCTTC
abundance: once; j_gene: TRBJ1-2; d_gene: NA; v_gene: TRBV7-9; CDR3aa: CASSFNGGQYGYTF; CDR3nt: TGTGCCAGCAGCTTTAATGGGGGGCAGTATGGCTACACCTTC
abundance: once; j_gene: TRBJ1-2; d_gene: NA; v_gene: TRBV5-1; CDR3aa: CASSLAIRGGYGYTF; CDR3nt: TGCGCCAGCAGCTTGGCCATCAGGGGAGGCTATGGCTACACCTTC
abundance: NA; j_gene: TRBJ1-5; d_gene: NA; v_gene: TRBV28; CDR3aa: CASSPVQGINQPQHF; CDR3nt: TGTGCCAGCAGTCCTGTCCAGGGGATCAATCAGCCCCAGCATTTT
abundance: NA; j_gene: TRBJ2-5; d_gene: NA; v_gene: TRBV2; CDR3aa: CASSMRDQETQYF; CDR3nt: TGTGCCAGCAGTATGCGGGACCAAGAGACCCAGTACTTC
abundance: NA; j_gene: TRBJ2-4; d_gene: NA; v_gene: TRBV19; CDR3aa: CASSIAGPNIQYF; CDR3nt: TGTGCCAGTAGTATAGCGGGCCCGAACATTCAGTACTTC
abundance: NA; j_gene: TRBJ1-4; d_gene: NA; v_gene: TRBV11-2; CDR3aa: CASSFGDRSFNEKLFF; CDR3nt: TGTGCCAGCAGCTTTGGGGACCGGTCTTTCAATGAAAAACTGTTTTTT
abundance: few; j_gene: TRBJ2-5; d_gene: NA; v_gene: TRBV28; CDR3aa: CATVTPGGRPLTQYF; CDR3nt: TGTGCCACCGTCACCCCAGGTGGTCGGCCTTTGACCCAGTACTTC
abundance: NA; j_gene: TRBJ1-1; d_gene: NA; v_gene: TRBV2; CDR3aa: CASSGTSPAFF; CDR3nt: TGTGCCAGCAGTGGGACATCCCCGGCTTTCTTT
abundance: NA; j_gene: TRBJ2-5; d_gene: TRBD1; v_gene: TRBV6-1; CDR3aa: CASSEVRGETQYF; CDR3nt: TGTGCCAGCAGTGAGGTCAGGGGGGAGACCCAGTACTTC
abundance: NA; j_gene: TRBJ2-5; d_gene: NA; v_gene: TRBV7-8; CDR3aa: CASSFGSGMETQYF; CDR3nt: TGTGCCAGCAGCTTTGGGAGTGGTATGGAGACCCAGTACTTC
abundance: once; j_gene: TRBJ1-1; d_gene: NA; v_gene: TRBV7-9; CDR3aa: CASSSDRVGAFF; CDR3nt: TGTGCCAGCAGCTCGGACAGAGTCGGAGCTTTCTTT
abundance: NA; j_gene: TRBJ1-4; d_gene: NA; v_gene: TRBV30; CDR3aa: CAWMGGRHEKLFF; CDR3nt: TGTGCCTGGATGGGGGGCCGCCATGAAAAACTGTTTTTT
abundance: many; j_gene: TRBJ1-2; d_gene: TRBD1; v_gene: TRBV10-3; CDR3aa: CAIRGTGIGYTF; CDR3nt: TGTGCCATCAGGGGGACAGGGATTGGCTACACCTTC
abundance: NA; j_gene: TRBJ1-5; d_gene: TRBD1; v_gene: TRBV5-7; CDR3aa: CASSLGTGMYNQPQHF; CDR3nt: TGTGCCAGCAGCCTCGGGACAGGGATGTACAATCAGCCCCAGCATTTT
abundance: NA; j_gene: TRBJ2-2; d_gene: TRBD2; v_gene: TRBV4-1; CDR3aa: CASSQGLAGVAGELFF; CDR3nt: TGCGCCAGCAGCCAAGGGCTAGCGGGAGTTGCCGGGGAGCTGTTTTTT